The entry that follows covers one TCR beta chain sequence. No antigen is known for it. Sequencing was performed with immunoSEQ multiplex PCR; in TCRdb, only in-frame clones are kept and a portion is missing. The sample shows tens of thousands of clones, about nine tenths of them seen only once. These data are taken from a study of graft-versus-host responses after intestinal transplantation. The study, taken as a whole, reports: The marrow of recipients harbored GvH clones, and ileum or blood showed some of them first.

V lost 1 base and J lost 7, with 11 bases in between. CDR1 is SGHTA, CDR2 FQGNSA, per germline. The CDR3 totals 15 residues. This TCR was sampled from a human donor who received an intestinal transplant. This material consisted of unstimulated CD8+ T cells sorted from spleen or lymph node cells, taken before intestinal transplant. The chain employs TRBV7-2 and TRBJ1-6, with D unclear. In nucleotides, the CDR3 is TGTGCCAGCAGCTTAGAGCCAGGCCTCAATTCACCCCTCCACTTT. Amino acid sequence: CASSLEPGLNSPLHF.